The rows below give T cell receptor beta chains drawn from one sample of a study of early T cells in non-severe SARS-CoV-2 infection. TCRdb redid the calling of the 5' RACE reads with MiXCR, one entry per CDR3 protein. Found here are about 64,000 distinct CDR3 sequences, 20% to 25% of them singletons; the top ten hold approximately 15%. The sequencing here drew on whole blood, taken at baseline. The receptor set was obtained from an adult who was a healthcare worker with PCR-confirmed SARS-CoV-2 infection or an uninfected control (not recorded which). The CDR3 runs from the conserved cysteine through the conserved F or W. D genes are given only for firm matches. Not all rows give a size; the values are once, few, many and, for expanded clones, a class.

D | J | V | size | CDR3 | DNA
NA | TRBJ2-5 | TRBV20-1 | NA | CSARDPQGGETQYF | TGCAGTGCTAGAGACCCCCAGGGCGGAGAGACCCAGTACTTC
TRBD2 | TRBJ2-5 | TRBV3-1 | NA | CASSLQAGGSETQYF | TGTGCCAGCAGCCTCCAAGCGGGGGGCTCAGAGACCCAGTACTTC
TRBD2 | TRBJ2-5 | TRBV3-1 | NA | CASSQGTSGGQGTQYF | TGTGCCAGCAGCCAAGGGACTAGCGGGGGCCAGGGGACCCAGTACTTC
NA | TRBJ2-4 | TRBV7-9 | few | CASSPRTLPIQYF | TGTGCCAGCAGCCCCCGGACCTTACCCATTCAGTACTTC
NA | TRBJ1-3 | TRBV10-3 | NA | CAISEAGSGNTIYF | TGTGCCATCAGTGAAGCAGGCTCTGGAAACACCATATATTTT
NA | TRBJ1-1 | TRBV4-1 | few | CASSQTTGRNTEAFF | TGCGCCAGCAGCCAAACGACAGGAAGAAACACTGAAGCTTTCTTT
TRBD1 | TRBJ1-2 | TRBV27 | NA | CASSSNRGYGYTF | TGTGCCAGCAGTTCAAACAGGGGATATGGCTACACCTTC
TRBD2 | TRBJ2-2 | TRBV7-2 | NA | CASSPGGGPGELFF | TGTGCCAGCAGCCCGGGGGGTGGCCCCGGGGAGCTGTTTTTT
NA | TRBJ2-5 | TRBV7-9 | NA | CASSNRDRRETQYF | TGTGCCAGCAGCAACCGGGACCGCCGGGAGACCCAGTACTTC
TRBD2 | TRBJ2-7 | TRBV10-2 | NA | CASSNKRGDSYEQYF | TGCGCCAGCAGCAACAAGCGGGGGGACTCCTACGAGCAGTACTTC
TRBD1 | TRBJ2-7 | TRBV18 | few | CASSPRDRDYEQYF | TGTGCCAGCTCACCCCGGGACAGGGACTACGAGCAGTACTTC
NA | TRBJ2-5 | TRBV7-2 | few | CASSLGLGRETQYF | TGTGCCAGCAGCTTAGGGTTAGGGCGAGAGACCCAGTACTTC
NA | TRBJ2-7 | TRBV12-3/TRBV12-4 | NA | CASSLDWQEYEQYF | TGTGCCAGCAGTTTAGATTGGCAGGAATACGAGCAGTACTTC
NA | TRBJ2-5 | TRBV25-1 | NA | CASQGETQYF | TGTGCCAGCCAGGGGGAGACCCAGTACTTC
NA | TRBJ2-1 | TRBV12-3/TRBV12-4 | few | CASSMGGNEQFF | TGTGCCAGCAGCATGGGGGGAAATGAGCAGTTCTTC
NA | TRBJ2-2 | TRBV7-2 | once | CASSLDGGYGELFF | TGTGCCAGCAGCTTAGATGGGGGGTACGGGGAGCTGTTTTTT
NA | TRBJ2-3 | TRBV7-8 | NA | CASSLEGRETDTQYF | TGTGCCAGCAGCTTAGAAGGCAGGGAAACAGATACGCAGTATTTT
NA | TRBJ1-1 | TRBV5-5 | NA | CASSTPSGTNEAFF | TGTGCCAGCAGTACGCCCTCCGGGACAAATGAAGCTTTCTTT
NA | TRBJ1-5 | TRBV6-1 | few | CASSAEPGGQPQHF | TGTGCCAGCAGTGCCGAGCCCGGGGGTCAGCCCCAGCATTTT
NA | TRBJ1-2 | TRBV5-1 | NA | CASSSQAGAF | TGCGCCAGCAGCTCCCAGGCGGGGGCTTTC
NA | TRBJ1-1 | TRBV7-9 | NA | CASSFGGDEAFF | TGTGCCAGCAGCTTCGGCGGGGATGAAGCTTTCTTT
TRBD1 | TRBJ2-2 | TRBV11-2 | few | CASIQDRGSFGELFF | TGTGCCAGCATCCAGGACAGGGGGAGTTTCGGGGAGCTGTTTTTT
NA | TRBJ1-5 | TRBV28 | NA | CASTTSGGPNQPQHF | TGTGCCAGCACCACCTCCGGGGGCCCTAATCAGCCCCAGCATTTT
NA | TRBJ2-3 | TRBV12-3/TRBV12-4 | NA | CASSLRGDVDTQYF | TGTGCCAGCAGTTTACGAGGGGACGTGGATACGCAGTATTTT
TRBD2 | TRBJ2-7 | TRBV11-2 | few | CATSPGTSGGYEQYF | TGTGCCACAAGTCCAGGGACTAGCGGGGGATACGAGCAGTACTTC
NA | TRBJ1-6 | TRBV6-1 | NA | CASSERLGTGRLHF | TGTGCCAGCAGTGAAAGGTTAGGTACGGGAAGACTCCACTTT
NA | TRBJ2-2 | TRBV11-2 | few | CASSPWRTVNTGELFF | TGTGCCAGCAGTCCCTGGCGGACGGTGAACACCGGGGAGCTGTTTTTT
NA | TRBJ2-3 | TRBV7-9 | NA | CASSYSGSDTQYF | TGTGCCAGCAGCTATTCAGGGTCCGATACGCAGTATTTT
NA | TRBJ2-5 | TRBV11-2 | NA | CASTFGPLETQYF | TGTGCCAGCACCTTCGGGCCTCTAGAGACCCAGTACTTC
NA | TRBJ2-5 | TRBV9 | once | CASSRPQGGRETQYF | TGTGCCAGCAGCCGGCCCCAGGGGGGGCGAGAGACCCAGTACTTC
NA | TRBJ1-1 | TRBV4-2 | few | CASNQGGSIEAFF | TGTGCCAGCAACCAGGGAGGGTCCATTGAAGCTTTCTTT
NA | TRBJ2-3 | TRBV7-8 | NA | CASSSRVDTQYF | TGTGCCAGCAGCTCGAGGGTAGATACGCAGTATTTT
NA | TRBJ2-3 | TRBV29-1 | few | CSSPDGAEADTQYF | TGCAGCTCCCCGGACGGGGCGGAGGCAGATACGCAGTATTTT
NA | TRBJ1-5 | TRBV12-3/TRBV12-4 | few | CASSRSGVGDQPQHF | TGTGCCAGCAGCCGCTCAGGGGTTGGTGATCAGCCCCAGCATTTT
TRBD1 | TRBJ1-6 | TRBV6-1 | few | CASSGTGHHF | TGTGCCAGCAGCGGGACAGGGCATCACTTT